This record looks at one TCR beta chain sequence and its context. This entry comes from a study of blood T cell repertoires in COVID-19. Across the study: Both acute and convalescent COVID-19 samples were obtained from the United States, Italy and Spain. Sources were T cells, B-cell-depleted T cells, or PBMCs; the material itself was cDNA or gDNA.

The germline V gene has CDR1 SGHRS and CDR2 YFSETQ. The V end lost 5 bases, the J end lost 1 base, and 15 bases lay between the germline ends. This CDR3 region has 15 residues. Per the original data handling: Amplification from reference gene primers served as the basis for estimated nucleated cell counts. The protocol was immunoSEQ multiplex PCR, while the TCRdb copy is restricted to in-frame clones and leaves out a portion. D and trimming were read from the DNA, whereas the V and J calls and clone size are those reported in that table. This table has about 110,000 clones, 84% appearing once. This sequence joins TRBV5-1 and TRBJ2-5; TRBD2 is a possible D gene (6 bases). Material: peripheral blood. The receptor's source is a human donor in a cohort sampled during active COVID-19. CDR3 residues: CASSLQGGPQETQYF. The CDR3, as DNA: TGCGCCAGCAGTTTACAAGGAGGGCCCCAAGAGACCCAGTACTTC.